The source of this T cell receptor beta chain is a study of cytomegalovirus exposure and HLA in healthy donors. PCR employed 60 Vbeta and 13 Jbeta primers. Profiled with immunoSEQ multiplex PCR; TCRdb holds only in-frame clones, not every one. Of 110,000 or so clones in the sample, 77% were seen once. Study-wide findings and caveats: Because they were indistinguishable, some V segments, including TRBV6-2 and TRBV6-3, were excluded.

Germline V gene lookup returns CDR1 SEHNR and CDR2 FQNEAQ (reference sequence). V shed 5 bases and J 6 bases; nucleotides not matched to a gene: 8. The CDR3 runs 16 residues. As to this clone: Its antigen remains unknown.

This TCR derives from a man aged 18-30 years in good health and CMV-seropositive. Source material: PBMCs. The V and J genes are TRBV7-9 and TRBJ2-1, with 12 positions matching TRBD2. In DNA form, the CDR3 reads TGTGCCAGCAGCGTTACGACTAGCGGGAGTTTCAATGAGCAGTTCTTC. This translates into CASSVTTSGSFNEQFF.